This is a list of T cell receptor beta chains from one sample in a study of T-cell memory formation after mild COVID-19. TCRdb redid the calling of the 5' RACE reads with MiXCR, one entry per CDR3 protein. The repertoire has 180,000 or so distinct CDR3 sequences, more than 15% of them found once; the top ten carry approximately 2.2%. Sequenced input: PBMCs or a T cell subset sorted from them (not recorded which). The receptors stem from an adult woman who had mild COVID-19 (a few samples of this study predate the infection). Cell type and time point are not known. The CDR3 runs from the conserved cysteine through the conserved F or W. Fields, in order: J gene, clone size, V gene, D gene, CDR3 DNA, CDR3 protein. A D gene is named only where the DNA matches it firmly. Clone size, where shown, is once, few, many, or a class for clones that have expanded.

>TRBJ2-3|few|TRBV7-8|-
TGTGCCAGCAGCTTAGGGCTCGTAAATACGCAGTATTTT
CASSLGLVNTQYF
>TRBJ2-5|-|TRBV18|TRBD1
TGTGCCAGCTCATCACAGGGGCAGGAATGGGAGACCCAGTACTTC
CASSSQGQEWETQYF
>TRBJ2-3|-|TRBV7-3|-
TGTGCCAGCAGCCCCGGGAGCCGCACAGATACGCAGTATTTT
CASSPGSRTDTQYF
>TRBJ2-2|-|TRBV7-9|-
TGTGCCAGCAGCTCGCCAGGGGGGGGCACCGGGGAGCTGTTTTTT
CASSSPGGGTGELFF
>TRBJ2-1|-|TRBV5-1|-
TGCGCCAGCAGAACAGGAAGGGGGTCCTACAATGAGCAGTTCTTC
CASRTGRGSYNEQFF
>TRBJ2-2|-|TRBV15|-
TGTGCCACCGGGAGGACAGAAGTGAACACCGGGGAGCTGTTTTTT
CATGRTEVNTGELFF
>TRBJ2-2|-|TRBV5-1|-
TGCGCCAGCAGCTTGGATCCAGGGAGAACCGGGGAGCTGTTTTTT
CASSLDPGRTGELFF
>TRBJ2-3|-|TRBV6-4|-
TGTGCCAGCAACAACTTCCTTTCCCGGCCCACAGATACGCAGTATTTT
CASNNFLSRPTDTQYF
>TRBJ2-5|few|TRBV11-2|TRBD2
TGTGCCAGCAGCCGGATCTCGGGCGGGGGGGCCGCGGAGACCCAGTACTTC
CASSRISGGGAAETQYF
>TRBJ2-2|-|TRBV2|TRBD1
TGTGCCAGCAGTGGACAGGGAGACACCGGGGAGCTGTTTTTT
CASSGQGDTGELFF
>TRBJ2-1|-|TRBV11-3|-
TGTGCCAGCAGCTATGACGGTCGAGGGGACAATGAGCAGTTCTTC
CASSYDGRGDNEQFF
>TRBJ1-4|-|TRBV2|-
TGTGCCAGCAGTGCAGGGACGTATGAAAAACTGTTTTTT
CASSAGTYEKLFF
>TRBJ2-7|-|TRBV5-5|TRBD1
TGTGCCAGCAGCCCCAGGACAGGGGAAGGGGAGCAGTACTTC
CASSPRTGEGEQYF
>TRBJ2-3|-|TRBV7-3|TRBD2
TGTGCCAGCAGCGACGACGGGGACTACACAGATACGCAGTATTTT
CASSDDGDYTDTQYF
>TRBJ2-5|-|TRBV5-1|-
TGCGCCAGCAGCTTGGTGGCAGGAGTCCAAGAGACCCAGTACTTC
CASSLVAGVQETQYF
>TRBJ2-7|few|TRBV24-1|-
TGTGCCACCAGTGATTCGGGGAGCAGGATCCACGAGCAGTACTTC
CATSDSGSRIHEQYF
>TRBJ1-5|few|TRBV6-1|-
TGTGCCAGCAGACCCGACAGTAGCAATCAGCCCCAGCATTTT
CASRPDSSNQPQHF
>TRBJ1-3|few|TRBV5-1|-
TGCGCCAGCAGCCTCGACTCGGGCTCTGGAAACACCATATATTTT
CASSLDSGSGNTIYF
>TRBJ1-1|-|TRBV5-1|-
TGCGCCAGCAGCTTGTACGGGGCGGGCACTGAAGCTTTCTTT
CASSLYGAGTEAFF
>TRBJ1-1|-|TRBV27|TRBD1
TGTGCCAGCAGTTTGGCGACAGGGGGTTGGGCTTTCTTT
CASSLATGGWAFF
>TRBJ1-4|-|TRBV12-3/TRBV12-4|-
TGTGCCAGCAGTTTCCAGGGAACAACTAATGAAAAACTGTTTTTT
CASSFQGTTNEKLFF
>TRBJ2-7|few|TRBV12-3/TRBV12-4|TRBD1
TGTGCCAGCAGTTCCCAGACAGGGTTGATGTACGAGCAGTACTTC
CASSSQTGLMYEQYF
>TRBJ1-1|few|TRBV7-3|-
TGTGCCAGCAGCTTAAACTCAGGCTCGAACACTGAAGCTTTCTTT
CASSLNSGSNTEAFF
>TRBJ2-4|-|TRBV18|-
TGTGCCAGCTCACCGCTTCAGAGGGCCAAAAACATTCAGTACTTC
CASSPLQRAKNIQYF
>TRBJ1-1|-|TRBV2|-
TGTGCCAGCAGTGTGGGGGGGCGGGGCACTGAAGCTTTCTTT
CASSVGGRGTEAFF
>TRBJ1-1|-|TRBV5-1|TRBD1
TGCGCCAGCAGCTTGGAAGGGACAGGGGTTGTTCCTTTCTTT
CASSLEGTGVVPFF
>TRBJ1-2|many|TRBV12-3/TRBV12-4|-
TGTGCCAGCAGTCTATGGGGGACTGCGGCGGAGTATGGCTACACCTTC
CASSLWGTAAEYGYTF
>TRBJ2-7|few|TRBV12-3/TRBV12-4|-
TGTGCCAGCAGTTTGGTCAGGGGCCACGAGCAGTACTTC
CASSLVRGHEQYF
>TRBJ2-1|few|TRBV5-4|-
TGTGCCAGCAGCCATTCGACTAGTATGGTATCAGGTGAGCAGTTCTTC
CASSHSTSMVSGEQFF
>TRBJ1-1|few|TRBV5-1|-
TGCGCCAGCAGCTTGGTGCAGGGGACCACTGAAGCTTTCTTT
CASSLVQGTTEAFF
>TRBJ2-7|few|TRBV6-2/TRBV6-3|-
TGTGCCAGCAGTTATCAGGGTAGCAACTCCTACGAGCAGTACTTC
CASSYQGSNSYEQYF
>TRBJ1-6|-|TRBV3-1|-
TGTGCCAGCAGCCGCGACAGTTATTCACCCCTCCACTTT
CASSRDSYSPLHF
>TRBJ2-5|-|TRBV29-1|-
TGCAGCGTCGGTTCATGGGAGACCCAAGAGACCCAGTACTTC
CSVGSWETQETQYF
>TRBJ2-3|-|TRBV29-1|TRBD2
TGCAGCGTTGGTCCTAGCGGGTCCACAGATACGCAGTATTTT
CSVGPSGSTDTQYF
>TRBJ1-1|-|TRBV3-1|-
TGTGCCAGCAGCCAAGCTGTAGGGGTTAACACTGAAGCTTTCTTT
CASSQAVGVNTEAFF